Given below is one T cell receptor (beta chain) in context. What antigen it recognizes has not been identified. Per-nucleotide qualities are absent, and no much larger clonotype sits a single base away. Each collaborating institution followed its own protocols to collect whole blood in K2EDTA tubes. Collaborator samples were shipped for TCRbeta analysis as frozen whole blood, isolated PBMCs, or DNA extracted from either sample type. This sample was taken from a study of blood T cell repertoires in COVID-19 (dated by TCRdb to the early 2020s). In the study overall: Samples from collaborators originated in the United States, Italy and Spain and spanned both the acute and convalescent phases of COVID-19. The material from the prospective study consisted of cDNA or gDNA derived from T cells, B-cell-depleted T cells, or PBMCs. The dataset comprised deeply sampled blood TCRbeta repertoires from subjects exposed to, actively infected with, or recovered from COVID-19. The repertoires were released in a freely available public database intended as a resource for research on the immune response to SARS-CoV-2. Samples were obtained from the ongoing ImmuneRACE study (first 160 participants) and from about 1,300 subjects provided by 6 global collaborators. Sample metadata almost always included a de-identified subject ID, COVID-19 status, age in years and sex. Where HLA class I and class II types were available, the types were taken from metadata supplied by the sample provider, not from assay-based typing.

Paper-wide results and their limitations: The quantity of clinical and demographic metadata differed by source and by participant and was supplied without curation.

As encoded in the germline V gene (reference sequence), CDR1 is LNHDA while CDR2 is SQIVND. The CDR3 runs 11 amino acids, cysteine and phenylalanine included. Just CDR3 DNA is preserved here, 33 bases in frame from base 1. Relative to germline, V is 8 bases shorter and J is 9 bases shorter, with 12 bases between their ends. TCRbeta CDR3 regions were amplified from genomic DNA using the immunoSEQ Assay, a bias-controlled multiplex PCR. In the authors' own workflow: The number of nucleated cells in each sample was estimated from the amplification of reference gene primers within the assay. To quantify the absolute abundance of each unique TCRbeta CDR3 rearrangement, sequence reads were collapsed and filtered. For each sample, productive Simpson clonality was calculated as the square root of Simpson's diversity index across productive rearrangements. In its TCRdb copy, this immuneACCESS table keeps in-frame sequences only and misses some clones. Where compared with another copy, unresolved V genes explain less than half of these, and the others have no known cause. That table furnishes V, J and clone size, whereas the DNA furnished D and trimming. The sample table holds more than 40,000 clones, of which around nine tenths were seen once. The ten largest clones add up to roughly 13% of the sample.

Sequencing was performed on peripheral blood. The TCR sequence derives from a man aged 80 or over with acute or convalescent COVID-19. The sequence is built from TRBV19 and TRBJ2-3; no D segment can be confidently identified. The CDR3: CASRSPQTQYF. The DNA reads TGTGCCAGTCGAAGTCCACAAACGCAGTATTTT.